The clone carrying this T cell receptor beta chain was observed at least ten times. Its antigen is unidentified. The gene symbols are mouse symbols. Coverage ceases 4 residues before the CDR3 finishes, and the germline J gene fills in the end. The data originate from a study of CD8+ T cells in alopecia areata. Study context: The authors grafted skin from roughly 6-12-month-old C3H/HeJ donors with spontaneous alopecia onto roughly 6-11-week-old female C3H/HeJ mice. Study outcomes and limitations: Among patients, TCR sharing was less clear than in mice, a difference possibly due in part to HLA diversity in the patient population.

The CDR3 spans 11 residues. The V gene's germline CDR1 is MSHET and CDR2 SYDVDS. RNA, once extracted, was reverse transcribed into cDNA for use as the sequencing template. Measured with immunoSEQ multiplex PCR; TCRdb has only the in-frame clones, and not every one. The specimen gives approximately 1,600 clones without singletons; the ten biggest hold around 43%. The TCR comes from a C3H/HeJ mouse with alopecia areata. Mouse MHC haplotype: H2-k. J is TRBJ2-4 and V is TRBV29, with D maybe TRBD1 (5 bases). Sequenced: skin. The CDR3 loop is CASSRENTLYF. CDR3 bases read: TGTGCTAGCAGCAGGGAAAAC.